The subject of this entry is one T cell receptor (beta chain). Antigen unknown. The CDR3 length is 13 residues. Germline CDR1 is GTSNPN and CDR2 is SVGIG (reference sequence). Trimming removed 7 bases at V and 7 bases at J, with 19 bases between. This entry is derived from a study of OX40 agonist ivuxolimab in advanced cancers. Study as a whole: Patient treatment consisted of intravenous ivuxolimab administration every 2 weeks at 0.01 to 10 mg/kg. General observations from the study: Averaging showed that CD8+ T cells had more expanded clones than CD4+ did.

Clones were sequenced by immunoSEQ multiplex PCR, and TCRdb holds only the in-frame ones, with some missing. This sample carries about 76,000 clones, 70% to 90% of them seen once, and the ten largest clones take 0.61%. Source: CD4+ or CD8+ T cells sorted from blood, taken in a trial of the OX40 agonist ivuxolimab. The V call is TRBV30, the J call TRBJ1-1, with D possibly being TRBD1 (5 bases). The TCR comes from an adult with an advanced solid tumor such as melanoma, head and neck, liver or kidney cancer. The CDR3, as DNA: TGTGCCTATAGTATAGACAGATCGTTTGAAGCTTTCTTT. Translating gives CAYSIDRSFEAFF.